This T cell receptor beta chain was recovered during a study of beta chain features in type 1 diabetes. Study conclusions and caveats: In all four CD4+ subsets, TCRB CDR3 length was significantly, moderately reduced in type 1 diabetes.

This clone has just a few counts. No antigen is known for it. What was sequenced were expressed TCRB transcripts, since all of the isolated RNA had been reverse transcribed. Sequenced by immunoSEQ multiplex PCR; TCRdb stores in-frame clones only, minus some. The sample carries around 340,000 clones, around 9% recorded once. This receptor was obtained from a man under 40 with type 1 diabetes. The specimen sequenced was central memory CD4+ T cells from blood.

CDR3 nucleotide sequence: TGTGCCAGCACAGTGAACACTGAAGCTTTCTTT. Residues: CASTVNTEAFF. The gene calls are TRBV2 and TRBJ1-1; unclear D gene. Trimming removed 7 bases at V and 0 bases at J, with 3 bases between. The germline V gene has CDR1 SNHLY and CDR2 FYNNEI. This CDR3 contains 11 residues.